These 31 T cell receptor beta chains originate from one sample sequenced in a study of blood T cell repertoires in COVID-19. Assay used: immunoSEQ multiplex PCR; TCRdb lists only in-frame clones, some missing. The data contain roughly 140,000 clones, approximately 88% of them singletons. Sequenced material: peripheral blood. The receptors stem from a woman aged 50 to 60 with acute or convalescent COVID-19.

The CDR3, as DNA: TGTGCCAGCAGTGCTGCGGGGTCCCGGCAGTACTTC. It translates to CASSAAGSRQYF. The chain combines TRBV28 with TRBJ2-7, with D maybe TRBD2 (6 bases). Trimming removed 5 bases from V and 9 bases from J, with 14 bases in between. The CDR3 contains 12 residues. Looked up from germline, CDR1 is MDHEN and CDR2 is SYDVKM.

The chain has TRBV18 and TRBJ1-2; D remains ambiguous. V was cut by 7 bases and J by 0 bases, with 6 bases left in between. Germline V gene data show CDR1 as KGHSH and CDR2 as LQKENI. This CDR3 spans 12 amino acids. The CDR3 nucleotides read TGTGCCAGCTATGGAGCTAACTATGGCTACACCTTC. Protein: CASYGANYGYTF.

This chain connects TRBV7-3 to TRBJ2-3; 8 bases are shared with TRBD2. The CDR3 is made up of 14 amino acids. Germline V lookup: CDR1 SGHTA, CDR2 FQGTGA. V lost 4 bases, J lost 4 bases, and 4 bases stayed unmatched. The CDR3 spells CASSSGLASDTQYF. CDR3 sequence (DNA): TGTGCCAGCAGCTCCGGACTAGCTTCAGATACGCAGTATTTT.

The CDR3 region is CASSQEPSGEQYF. In DNA form, the CDR3 reads TGCGCCAGCAGCCAAGAGCCTAGCGGGGAGCAGTACTTC. The chain is built from TRBV4-1 and TRBJ2-7; 8 nucleotides match TRBD2. J was trimmed by 7 bases and V by 0 bases; bases with no gene match: 2. CDR3 length equals 13 residues. CDR1 is MGHRA, CDR2 YSYEKL, per germline.

This chain joins TRBV15 and TRBJ1-5, with a weak D call TRBD1 (5 bases). This CDR3 comprises 15 residues. Germline CDR1 and CDR2: LNHNV and YYDKDF (reference sequence). Trimming pared 5 bases from V and 6 bases from J, leaving 17 bases between. The CDR3 protein is CATSPAPRGFQPQHF. The CDR3 DNA follows: TGTGCCACCAGCCCCGCCCCAAGGGGATTTCAGCCCCAGCATTTT. Looking up the rest from reference TRBV15 and TRBJ1-5 gives the full variable domain: DAMVIQNPRYQVTQFGKPVTLSCSQTLNHNVMYWYQQKSSQAPKLLFHYYDKDFNNEADTPDNFQSRRPNTSFCFLDIRSPGLGDTAMYLCATSPAPRGFQPQHFGDGTRLSIL.

This clone came up once. This chain joins TRBV6-5 and TRBJ2-4, with 10 bases identical to TRBD2. CDR3 length: 15 residues. The J segment lost 2 bases and the V segment lost 4 bases, leaving 2 bases of the junction unmatched. Germline CDR1 reads MNHEY; CDR2 reads SVGAGI. The CDR3 spells CASSSAGGPKNIQYF. CDR3 DNA: TGTGCCAGCAGTTCAGCGGGGGGGCCCAAAAACATTCAGTACTTC.

The rearrangement uses TRBV5-1 and TRBJ1-4, with D perhaps TRBD1 (5 bases). The CDR3 totals 14 residues. Germline-derived CDR1 and CDR2 are SGHRS and YFSETQ. Trimming took off 5 bases at V and 1 base at J, with 9 bases between the two ends. CDR3 sequence: CASRGGVTNEKLFF. CDR3 in DNA: TGCGCCAGCAGGGGAGGGGTAACTAATGAAAAACTGTTTTTT.

The count of this clone is one. This chain uses TRBV2 with TRBJ2-1, with 11 bases that match TRBD2. Looked up from germline, CDR1 is SNHLY and CDR2 is FYNNEI. The CDR3 length is 14 residues. V was clipped by 10 bases and J by 6 bases; unmatched bases: 8. CDR3 sequence (DNA): TGTGCCAAAATCGGACTAGCGGGCGGCAATGAGCAGTTCTTC. This encodes CAKIGLAGGNEQFF.

The chain couples TRBV10-2 to TRBJ2-7; maybe TRBD2 (6 bases). The CDR3 contains 12 residues. V was clipped by 8 bases and J by 1 base, with 9 bases between them. The germline gives CDR1 WSHSY, CDR2 SAAADI. DNA for the CDR3: TGCGCCAGCGTGGGGGGATCCTACGAGCAGTACTTC. This codes for CASVGGSYEQYF.

The chain combines TRBV27 with TRBJ2-1; possibly TRBD1 for D (6 bases). V gave up 1 base and J gave up 0 bases, with 10 bases separating them. Looked up from germline, CDR1 is MNHEY and CDR2 is SMNVEV (reference sequence). This CDR3 has 16 amino acids. The CDR3: CASSLLGTSSYNEQFF. The CDR3 nucleotides read TGTGCCAGCAGTTTATTGGGGACAAGCTCCTACAATGAGCAGTTCTTC.

This rearrangement joins TRBV6-5 to TRBJ1-2; D uncertain. V lost 7 bases and J lost 0, with 12 bases in between. Germline CDR1 is MNHEY and CDR2 is SVGAGI. The CDR3 covers 14 residues. The CDR3 DNA sequence: TGTGCCAGCAACCAGGCAACAGCTAACTATGGCTACACCTTC. It translates to CASNQATANYGYTF.

This sequence joins TRBV15 and TRBJ1-1; D unclear. The CDR3 covers 13 residues. Per germline, CDR1 LNHNV and CDR2 YYDKDF (reference sequence). The ends were cut back, 0 bases at V and 7 bases at J, with 9 bases in the middle. The CDR3 nucleotides are TGTGCCACCAGCAGAGATAGACTCAGTGAAGCTTTCTTT. Its translation is CATSRDRLSEAFF.

This clone was picked up one time. The chain employs TRBV27 and TRBJ2-6; 7 bases align to TRBD1. The CDR3 loop spans 20 amino acids. V lost 2 bases, J lost 0 bases, and 13 bases stayed unmatched. Per germline, CDR1 MNHEY and CDR2 SMNVEV (reference sequence). This CDR3 is CASSLQGQPFSISGANVLTF. The CDR3 bases are TGTGCCAGCAGTTTACAGGGACAGCCATTCAGTATCTCTGGGGCCAACGTCCTGACTTTC.

This clone was counted a few times. This chain connects TRBV24-1 to TRBJ1-2, with TRBD1 matching over 9 bases. The CDR3 is 15 amino acids. The J segment lost 5 bases and the V segment lost 3 bases, leaving 6 bases of the junction unmatched. The germline gives CDR1 KGHDR, CDR2 SFDVKD. Here the CDR3 reads CATSDDRDRVYGYTF. In DNA form, the CDR3 reads TGTGCCACCAGTGATGACCGGGACAGGGTGTATGGCTACACCTTC.

The V and J genes are TRBV27 and TRBJ1-6, with a weak D call TRBD1 (6 bases). This CDR3 is built from 14 residues. Trimming left V 4 bases short and J 10 bases short, with 14 bases between. CDR1 is MNHEY and CDR2 is SMNVEV in the germline V gene (reference sequence). CDR3 sequence: CASSSPGQLSPLHF. The CDR3, as DNA: TGTGCCAGCAGTTCCCCAGGACAGCTCTCACCCCTCCACTTT.

The chain joins TRBV5-4 to TRBJ2-2; D perhaps matches TRBD2 (6 bases). Germline V gives CDR1 SGHNT, CDR2 YYREEE (reference sequence). The CDR3 has 16 amino acids. V was cut by 6 bases and J by 7 bases, with 22 bases left in between. The CDR3 here is CASIPGGAGNVGELFF. The CDR3 coding sequence is TGTGCCAGCATCCCCGGAGGGGCGGGGAACGTCGGGGAGCTGTTTTTT.

In DNA, the CDR3 is TGTGCCACCACCAACGGACTTGCGGGAGAGACCCAGTACTTC. Translating it yields CATTNGLAGETQYF. The rearrangement links TRBV24-1 to TRBJ2-5; tentatively, D is TRBD2 (5 bases). Per the germline V gene, CDR1 is KGHDR and CDR2 is SFDVKD. CDR3 length: 14 amino acids. Trimming left V 8 bases short and J 4 bases short, with 16 bases between.

V and J are TRBV6-5 and TRBJ1-6; 10 nucleotides match TRBD1. Germline assignment: CDR1 MNHEY and CDR2 SVGAGI. The CDR3 totals 15 residues. V was pared by 6 bases and J by 5 bases, with 4 bases of the junction left unmatched. This CDR3 reads CASRGQGLNNSPLHF. The CDR3 nucleotides are TGTGCCAGCAGGGGACAGGGGTTAAATAATTCACCCCTCCACTTT.

CDR3 amino acids: CASSPRTSGRVVNEQFF. In nucleotides, the CDR3 is TGTGCCAGCAGCCCGCGGACTAGCGGGAGGGTGGTCAATGAGCAGTTCTTC. The rearrangement uses TRBV5-6 and TRBJ2-1, with 15 bases matching TRBD2. The CDR3 spans 17 residues. The V segment lost 4 bases and the J segment 6 bases; nucleotides outside the gene matches: 8. Germline V gives CDR1 SGHDT, CDR2 YYEEEE.

The gene calls are TRBV7-2 and TRBJ1-2, with TRBD1 matching 7 bases. Germline CDR1 reads SGHTA; CDR2 reads FQGNSA. This CDR3 contains 15 residues. Trimming at V came to 1 base and at J to 8 bases, leaving 10 bases not matched to a gene. The CDR3 protein is CASSLGQHRGGGYTF. CDR3 nucleotide sequence: TGTGCCAGCAGCTTAGGGCAACACAGGGGCGGGGGCTACACCTTC.

This chain connects TRBV5-1 to TRBJ1-4; TRBD1 matches at 9 bases. The germline CDR1 and CDR2 sequences are SGHRS and YFSETQ. Trimming took 4 bases from V and 0 from J; bases not matched to a gene: 4. This CDR3 has 16 amino acids. CDR3 region: CASSGGQGATNEKLFF. The CDR3 DNA sequence: TGCGCCAGCAGCGGGGGACAGGGTGCAACTAATGAAAAACTGTTTTTT.

CDR3 sequence reads: CAISDAPGQINSPLHF. The CDR3 bases are TGTGCCATCAGTGACGCACCGGGACAGATTAATTCACCCCTCCACTTT. The rearrangement links TRBV10-3 to TRBJ1-6; 7 nucleotides align to TRBD1. Germline assignment: CDR1 ENHRY and CDR2 SYGVKD. The CDR3 has 16 amino acids. Unmatched junction bases numbered 8, after V lost 3 bases and J lost 6 bases.

The chain links TRBV27 to TRBJ1-1; tentative D call: TRBD1 (6 bases). Germline V gives CDR1 MNHEY, CDR2 SMNVEV (reference sequence). The CDR3 has 13 amino acids. V gave up 6 bases and J gave up 0 bases, with 8 bases separating them. As DNA, the CDR3 is TGTGCCAGCAGAGGACAGCTGAACACTGAAGCTTTCTTT. This codes for CASRGQLNTEAFF.

The J gene is TRBJ1-2, the V gene TRBV6-2 or TRBV6-3; 8 positions match TRBD1. There are 14 residues in the CDR3. The V and J ends lost 2 bases and 4 bases, in that order; junction bases with no gene match: 3. Germline-derived CDR1 and CDR2 are MNHEY and SVGEGT. CDR3 bases: TGTGCCAGCAGTTACATACAGGGGGTCTATGGCTACACCTTC. Protein product: CASSYIQGVYGYTF.

The chain links TRBV27 to TRBJ2-2; D gene ambiguous. This CDR3 has 13 amino acids. Germline values: CDR1 MNHEY, CDR2 SMNVEV (reference sequence). V was clipped by 7 bases and J by 3 bases, with 9 bases between them. CDR3 amino acids: CASIKPYTGELFF. CDR3 DNA: TGTGCCAGCATCAAGCCTTACACCGGGGAGCTGTTTTTT.

The chain is built from TRBV5-1 and TRBJ1-5; the match to TRBD1 covers 9 bases. This CDR3 has 14 amino acids. CDR1 SGHRS and CDR2 YFSETQ come from the germline V gene. V shed 1 base, J shed 7 bases, and the junction held 3 bases outside the gene matches. The DNA for the CDR3 is TGCGCCAGCAGCTTGTGGGGACAGGGACAGCCCCAGCATTTT. This encodes CASSLWGQGQPQHF.

This rearrangement joins TRBV6-2 or TRBV6-3 to TRBJ2-5, with 7 nucleotides matching TRBD2. CDR1 and CDR2 from the germline V gene are MNHEY and SVGEGT. This CDR3 has 14 residues. With V trimmed by 6 bases and J by 1 base, 5 bases remained unmatched. The CDR3 reads CASSPGGSQETQYF. For the CDR3, the DNA is TGTGCCAGCAGCCCCGGGGGGAGCCAAGAGACCCAGTACTTC.

This chain connects TRBV4-1 to TRBJ1-1, with 8 bases lining up with TRBD1. Germline V gene sequence: CDR1 MGHRA, CDR2 YSYEKL. The CDR3 has 15 residues. Losses at the gene ends were 4 bases for V and 5 bases for J; bases not matched to a gene: 9. The CDR3 bases are TGCGCCAGCAGCCCGCACGGACAGGGAGGAACTGAAGCTTTCTTT. This encodes CASSPHGQGGTEAFF.

As regards this clone: Other DNA sequences from this sample encode an identical CDR3 as well. The rearrangement links TRBV5-1 to TRBJ2-5, with 13 bases aligning to TRBD2. The CDR3 consists of 16 residues. CDR1 and CDR2 from the germline V gene are SGHRS and YFSETQ. The junction had 1 base not matched to a gene; V was cut back by 0 bases and J by 2 bases. The CDR3 protein is CASSLVLAGGQETQYF. As DNA, the CDR3 is TGCGCCAGCAGCTTGGTACTAGCGGGGGGGCAAGAGACCCAGTACTTC.

The chain has TRBV6-5 and TRBJ2-5, with 13 bases identical to TRBD2. This CDR3 spans 15 amino acids. Germline V gene data show CDR1 as MNHEY and CDR2 as SVGAGI. J lost 4 bases, V lost 6 bases, and 5 bases had no gene match. CDR3 residues: CASSGLAGVRETQYF. DNA for the CDR3: TGTGCCAGCAGCGGACTAGCGGGAGTCAGAGAGACCCAGTACTTC.

This sequence joins TRBV19 and TRBJ1-5; D uncertain. This CDR3 region has 11 residues. V lost 3 bases and J 10 bases, leaving 7 bases between the germline ends. Germline assignment: CDR1 LNHDA and CDR2 SQIVND (reference sequence). The CDR3 is CASSIPGPQHF. The CDR3 DNA sequence: TGTGCCAGTAGTATTCCCGGTCCCCAGCATTTT. The full variable domain, completed using reference TRBV19 and TRBJ1-5, is DGGITQSPKYLFRKEGQNVTLSCEQNLNHDAMYWYRQDPGQGLRLIYYSQIVNDFQKGDIAEGYSVSREKKESFPLTVTSAQKNPTAFYLCASSIPGPQHFGDGTRLSIL.